Reported below is one TCR beta chain. No antigen is known for it. The sample originates from a study of T cells expressing NK-cell markers. Study-level background: Eight donors were sequenced, seven testing HCMV-seropositive and one testing seronegative.

TCRdb reanalyzed the 5' RACE reads and collapses them to one entry per CDR3 protein, without DNA. Its clone listing holds 200,000 to 300,000 distinct CDR3 sequences. Study-level results: In about 6 donors, dominant CD3+CD56+NKG2C+ clones formed roughly 1.0-7.5% of CD8+ cells. Specificity for HCMV among expanded NKG2C+ T cell clones was not established.

Looked up from germline, CDR1 is SGHRS and CDR2 is YFSETQ. This CDR3 is built from 16 residues. The genes are TRBV5-1 and TRBJ2-1; TCRdb designates TRBD2, a call that cannot be tested without DNA. Sequencing was done on a sample of blood T cells: a sorted CD56 or NKG2C T cell subset, CD4+ or CD8+ T cells, or bulk PBMC T cells (not recorded which). The TCR originated in a woman between 18 and 70 years old in good health. CDR3: CASSLAALAGADEQFF.